The source of this T cell receptor beta chain is a study of beta chain features in type 1 diabetes (dated by TCRdb to 2017 to 2018). Background for the entire study: No differences in mean age, gender distribution, total cell number or subset yield were found between patients and healthy donors. A total of roughly 98,000,000 sorted cells were examined across all samples, and RNA yield correlated strongly with the number of cells per subset. The study compared the TCRB repertoires of sorted circulating CD4+ T cell subsets in recently diagnosed type 1 diabetes patients with those in matched healthy donors. Regulatory and stem cell-like memory subsets were isolated from only 8 patients and about eight healthy donors, whereas naive and central memory subsets came from all 30 or so donors. Broader findings and caveats from the paper: HLA sub-analyses involved small numbers of individuals, so any influence of HLA type on TCRB rearrangement remained unresolved. PCR may preferentially amplify shorter templates, but because patient and control samples were amplified and corrected together, any resulting skew would affect both groups equally. At VDJ recombination sites, patients with type 1 diabetes made fewer insertions and deleted more nucleotides, a pattern implying thymic rearrangement abnormalities. Type 1 diabetes patients showed a moderate but significant shortening of TCRB CDR3 length in all four CD4+ subsets. Naive, central memory and regulatory TCRB repertoires appeared more similar among patients than among healthy donors. Because cDNA rather than genomic DNA was sequenced, highly expressing activated cells could have been over-represented, although no difference in activation and CD3 levels was found between groups.

A distance of 18 bases separates the germline ends of V and J, which lose 4 bases and 2 bases respectively. The germline V gene yields ENHRY for CDR1 and SYGVKD for CDR2. Including the terminal cysteine and phenylalanine, the CDR3 comprises 17 residues. Solely the CDR3 DNA is kept, with 51 bases framed from the first base. This clone was seen a few times. No cognate antigen has been identified for it. No base quality information exists; no much larger clone differs at one position. The High Capacity cDNA Reverse Transcription Kit was used to reverse transcribe all of the isolated RNA, meaning that expressed TCRB transcripts were what got sequenced. Deep immunoSEQ sequencing was performed on naive, central memory and regulatory T cell samples, with an average of roughly 3.3 million total reads per sample. Sorted cells were lysed in RLT buffer, and RNA was extracted using DNase-treated RNeasy Micro or Mini kits according to cell number. Each cell subset was processed separately to prevent cross-contamination, with patient and healthy donor samples processed together. The immunoSEQ multiplex PCR was used to amplify TCRB sequences from cDNA, generating 87-bp fragments that spanned the CDR3 region. Sequencing of the amplicons was performed on the Illumina HiSeq platform. Regarding the original processing steps: Synthetic template baselines were used to correct PCR bias computationally, reads within Hamming distance 2 were collapsed, and singletons that could not be merged were discarded. Reads were aligned against IMGT so that V, D and J genes, CDR3 length and insertions or deletions at six rearrangement sites could be assigned. Within each subset, clonotype counts were normalized to sorted cell number, and only after that were true diversity and Gini coefficients computed with the tcR R package. The overlap coefficient, calculated on TCRB nucleotide sequences, was used to quantify repertoire sharing. Out-of-frame TCRB sequences from naive cells were analyzed as a proxy for the pre-selection repertoire. This immuneACCESS table, as held by TCRdb, lists in-frame sequences with V and J called but not all clones. Of the missing ones, under half trace to an unresolved V gene in checked studies; the others have no known cause. The DNA gave D and trimming, while V, J and clone size come from that table. The sample table holds 250,000 or so clones, of which about 71% were seen once. The leading ten clones occupy about 0.051% of the sample.

From each donor, a single peripheral blood sample of about 100 mL on average was drawn into heparinised tubes. Naive, central memory, regulatory and stem cell-like memory CD4+ T cells were sorted on a BD FACSAria II using a panel including CD45RO, CCR7, CD25, CD127, CD95 and CD27. Every sorted population had a purity above 95%. PBMCs were isolated right away by Lymphoprep density gradient centrifugation and were stained directly, without culture. Samples were stained and sorted in pairs, with one healthy donor and one patient per experiment, so that batch effects were minimized. The rearrangement joined TRBV10-3 to TRBJ2-1; a weak D assignment points to TRBD2 (6 bases agree). The receptor was isolated from a man under 40 in good health. Sequencing input: naive CD4+ T cells from blood. Read against the paper, the sample's cell subset or site label means: true naive CD4+ T cells. The nucleotide sequence reads as follows: TGTGCCATCAGTGTGGACTACAAACGACGAACCTACAATGAGCAGTTCTTC. The translation is CAISVDYKRRTYNEQFF.